These 2 T cell receptor beta chains were all obtained from the same sample, sequenced in a study of Ad26.COV2.S vaccination and SARS-CoV-2 variants. Here immunoSEQ multiplex PCR was the method, and the copy in TCRdb shows in-frame clones only, minus some. Here the sample spans 440,000 or so clones, around 90% being singletons. As for treatment: around 19 received Ad26.COV2.S at low or high dose, single or two shots; 5 received placebo; per-sample allocation not given. It was on day 63 after the first vaccine or placebo injection that samples were taken. The source was peripheral blood, collected in a trial of Ad26.COV2.S vaccine versus placebo. Receptors originate from a person between 18 and 65 years old who received the Ad26.COV2.S COVID-19 vaccine or a placebo.

This clone has a handful of counts. The CDR3 protein is CASSLTGVAGPRNEQFF. CDR3 sequence (DNA): TGTGCCAGCAGCTTAACGGGGGTAGCGGGACCTCGGAATGAGCAGTTCTTC. The chain employs TRBV7-3 and TRBJ2-1; 8 positions match TRBD2. The CDR3 is 17 residues long. V dropped 0 bases and J dropped 7; count of bases not matched to a gene: 11. In germline, CDR1 is SGHTA, CDR2 FQGTGA. Full variable domain (remainder filled in from reference TRBV7-3 and TRBJ2-1): GAGVSQTPSNKVTEKGKYVELRCDPISGHTALYWYRQSLGQGPEFLIYFQGTGAADDSGLPNDRFFAVRPEGSVSTLKIQRTERGDSAVYLCASSLTGVAGPRNEQFFGPGTRLTVL.

The chain couples TRBV9 to TRBJ2-3, with TRBD1 as a possible D gene (5 bases). The CDR3 loop spans 17 amino acids. Germline V gene lookup returns CDR1 SGDLS and CDR2 YYNGEE. V lost 1 base and J 0 bases, leaving 15 bases between the germline ends. The CDR3 loop is CASSVSGWSSSTDTQYF. The CDR3 region has the DNA TGTGCCAGCAGCGTATCAGGGTGGAGTTCTAGCACAGATACGCAGTATTTT. Looking up the rest from reference TRBV9 and TRBJ2-3 gives the full variable domain: DSGVTQTPKHLITATGQRVTLRCSPRSGDLSVYWYQQSLDQGLQFLIQYYNGEERAKGNILERFSAQQFPDLHSELNLSSLELGDSALYFCASSVSGWSSSTDTQYFGPGTRLTVL.